This T cell receptor (beta chain) was captured by sequencing in a study of shared clonotypes between healthy human individuals. V was pared by 6 bases and J by 6 bases, with 14 bases between. CDR3 length: 14 amino acids. The germline V gene encodes CDR1 SNHLY and CDR2 FYNNEI. Sequenced by immunoSEQ multiplex PCR; TCRdb stores in-frame clones only, minus some. The sample lists some 1,100,000 clones, around three quarters occurring once. The sequenced sample was memory CD4+ T cells from PBMCs. Stated subset: CD45RA-negative fraction. The chain carries TRBV2 and TRBJ2-2; possibly TRBD2 for D (5 bases). The clonotype comes from a young man in good health. Some clones in this sample may be carry-over from other donors' samples. CDR3 sequence (DNA): TGTGCCAGCAGCGACATGAGGGAATCCGGGGAGCTGTTTTTT. Amino acid sequence: CASSDMRESGELFF.